These T cell receptor beta chains were read from a single sample in a study of molecular identifiers for immune sequencing clone quantification. TCRdb reprocessed the PCR reads with MiXCR, giving one entry per CDR3 protein. The sample has under 350,000 distinct CDR3 sequences, roughly 24% seen once. The specimen was naive CD8+ T cells from blood, with Jurkat cell RNA spiked in. These receptor sequences come from a human donor in good health. Some libraries in this study had Jurkat cell RNA spiked in. Each CDR3 is given with its conserved first and last residue. D genes are given only for firm matches. Not every row has a clone size; where given, it reads once, few, many or a size class.

cdr3_aa cdr3_nt clone_size j_call v_call d_call
CASSLEVALADTQYF TGCGCCAGCAGCTTGGAGGTAGCACTGGCAGATACGCAGTATTTT many TRBJ2-3 TRBV5-1 NA
CASSLGGSETQYF TGTGCCAGCAGCTTGGGCGGGTCCGAGACCCAGTACTTC many TRBJ2-5 TRBV13 NA
CASSPRETSGEQFF TGCGCCAGCAGCCCCCGGGAAACCTCCGGTGAGCAGTTCTTC many TRBJ2-1 TRBV4-1 NA
CACEGQGPEAFF TGTGCCTGCGAAGGACAGGGGCCGGAAGCTTTCTTT NA TRBJ1-1 TRBV30 TRBD1
CASRAITGNTEAFF TGTGCCAGCAGGGCAATAACGGGGAACACTGAAGCTTTCTTT many TRBJ1-1 TRBV7-9 NA
CASSEVVAAGSNYGYTF TGTGCCAGCAGTGAAGTGGTTGCAGCCGGCAGTAACTATGGCTACACCTTC NA TRBJ1-2 TRBV6-1 NA
CSARIWTQFDETQYF TGCAGTGCTAGAATCTGGACACAGTTTGATGAGACCCAGTACTTC NA TRBJ2-5 TRBV20-1 NA
CASSFRSGPIYEQYF TGTGCCAGCAGTTTTAGGTCCGGCCCCATCTACGAGCAGTACTTC many TRBJ2-7 TRBV27 NA
CASRPGYSYEQYF TGTGCCAGTAGACCAGGGTACTCCTACGAGCAGTACTTC NA TRBJ2-7 TRBV27 NA
CASSDGFSSSGNTIYF TGCGCCAGCAGTGATGGCTTCAGCTCCTCTGGAAACACCATATATTTT few TRBJ1-3 TRBV10-1 NA
CASSSRFGGETQYF TGTGCCAGCAGTTCGAGATTTGGGGGAGAGACCCAGTACTTC few TRBJ2-5 TRBV27 NA
CASSHPTDGGANVLTF TGTGCCAGCAGCCATCCCACGGATGGGGGGGCCAACGTCCTGACTTTC few TRBJ2-6 TRBV3-1 NA
CASSYGLGGGGEQFF TGTGCCAGCAGTTACGGGCTAGGAGGCGGGGGCGAGCAGTTCTTC many TRBJ2-1 TRBV6-5 NA
CASSAYQSGVTEAFF TGTGCCAGCAGCGCCTATCAATCCGGGGTCACTGAAGCTTTCTTT many TRBJ1-1 TRBV9 NA
CASSQDRDTYEPQHF TGCGCCAGCAGCCAAGACCGGGACACATATGAGCCCCAGCATTTT NA TRBJ1-5 TRBV4-3 NA